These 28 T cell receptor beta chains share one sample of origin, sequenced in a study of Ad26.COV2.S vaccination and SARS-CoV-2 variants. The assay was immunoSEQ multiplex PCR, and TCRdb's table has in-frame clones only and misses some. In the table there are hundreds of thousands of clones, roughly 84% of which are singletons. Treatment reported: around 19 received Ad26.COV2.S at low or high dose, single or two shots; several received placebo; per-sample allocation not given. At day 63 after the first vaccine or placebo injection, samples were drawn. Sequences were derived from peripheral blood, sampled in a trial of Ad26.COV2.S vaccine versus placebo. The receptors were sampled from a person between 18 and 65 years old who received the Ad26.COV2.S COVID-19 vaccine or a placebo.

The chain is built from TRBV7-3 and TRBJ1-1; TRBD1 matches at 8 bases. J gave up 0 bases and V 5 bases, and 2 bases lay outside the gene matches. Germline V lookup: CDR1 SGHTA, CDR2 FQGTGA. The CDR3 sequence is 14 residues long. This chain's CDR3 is CASSLDRVNTEAFF. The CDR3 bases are TGTGCCAGCAGCCTGGACAGGGTGAACACTGAAGCTTTCTTT.

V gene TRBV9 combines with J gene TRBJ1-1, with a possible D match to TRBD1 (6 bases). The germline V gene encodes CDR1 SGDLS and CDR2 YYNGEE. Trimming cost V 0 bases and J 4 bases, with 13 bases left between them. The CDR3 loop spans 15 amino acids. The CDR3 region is CASSVVGGGGTEAFF. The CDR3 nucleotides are TGTGCCAGCAGCGTAGTGGGTGGGGGCGGCACTGAAGCTTTCTTT. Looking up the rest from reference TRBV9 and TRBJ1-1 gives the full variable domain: DSGVTQTPKHLITATGQRVTLRCSPRSGDLSVYWYQQSLDQGLQFLIQYYNGEERAKGNILERFSAQQFPDLHSELNLSSLELGDSALYFCASSVVGGGGTEAFFGQGTRLTVV.

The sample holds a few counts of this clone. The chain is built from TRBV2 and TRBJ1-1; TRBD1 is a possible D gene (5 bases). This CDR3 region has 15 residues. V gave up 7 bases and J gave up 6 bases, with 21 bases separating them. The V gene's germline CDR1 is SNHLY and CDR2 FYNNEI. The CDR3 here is CASKNTRQFVAEAFF. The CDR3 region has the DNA TGTGCCAGCAAGAACACTCGACAGTTTGTCGCTGAAGCTTTCTTT.

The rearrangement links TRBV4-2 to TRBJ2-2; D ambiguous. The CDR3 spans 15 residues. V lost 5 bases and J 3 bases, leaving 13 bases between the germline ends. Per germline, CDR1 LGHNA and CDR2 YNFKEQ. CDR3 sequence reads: CASSRTDRDTGELFF. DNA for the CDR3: TGTGCCAGCAGCAGGACCGATCGAGACACCGGGGAGCTGTTTTTT.

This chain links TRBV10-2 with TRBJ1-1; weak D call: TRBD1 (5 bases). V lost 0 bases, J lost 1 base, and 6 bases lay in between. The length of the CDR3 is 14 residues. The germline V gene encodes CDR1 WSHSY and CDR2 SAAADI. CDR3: CASSESTANTEAFF. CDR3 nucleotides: TGCGCCAGCAGTGAGTCGACAGCGAACACTGAAGCTTTCTTT.

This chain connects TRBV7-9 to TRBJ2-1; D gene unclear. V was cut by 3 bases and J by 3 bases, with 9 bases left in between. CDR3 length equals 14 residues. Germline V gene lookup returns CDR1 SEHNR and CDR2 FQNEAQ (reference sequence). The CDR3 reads CASSFVQSYNEQFF. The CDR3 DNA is TGTGCCAGCAGCTTTGTCCAGAGCTACAATGAGCAGTTCTTC.

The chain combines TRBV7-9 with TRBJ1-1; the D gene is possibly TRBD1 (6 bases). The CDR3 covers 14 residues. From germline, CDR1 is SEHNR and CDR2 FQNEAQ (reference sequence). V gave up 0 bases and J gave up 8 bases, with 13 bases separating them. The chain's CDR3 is CASSLALSTGEAFF. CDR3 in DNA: TGTGCCAGCAGCTTAGCCCTTTCCACAGGGGAAGCTTTCTTT.

The chain's CDR3 is CASTIRGNTEAFF. Here the CDR3 DNA reads TGTGCCAGCACAATCAGGGGGAACACTGAAGCTTTCTTT. V usage is TRBV7-2 and J usage is TRBJ1-1; weak D call: TRBD1 (6 bases). The ends were cut back, 7 bases at V and 1 base at J, with 10 bases in the middle. This CDR3 spans 13 amino acids. The germline V gene encodes CDR1 SGHTA and CDR2 FQGNSA.

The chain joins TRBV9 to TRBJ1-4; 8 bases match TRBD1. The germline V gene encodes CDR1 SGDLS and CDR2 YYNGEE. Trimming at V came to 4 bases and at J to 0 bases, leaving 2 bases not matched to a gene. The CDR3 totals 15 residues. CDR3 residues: CASSTTGATNEKLFF. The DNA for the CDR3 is TGTGCCAGCAGCACGACAGGGGCAACTAATGAAAAACTGTTTTTT.

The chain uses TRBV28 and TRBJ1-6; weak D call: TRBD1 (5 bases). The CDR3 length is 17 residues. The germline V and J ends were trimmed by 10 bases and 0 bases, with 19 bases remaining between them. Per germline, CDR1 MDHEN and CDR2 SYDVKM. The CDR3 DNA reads TGTGCCACCACCCCCCCGGACATTTCCTCCTATAATTCACCCCTCCACTTT. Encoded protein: CATTPPDISSYNSPLHF.

This chain's CDR3 is CASRLRTGTRETQYF. CDR3 coding DNA: TGTGCCAGCAGGCTACGGACAGGGACGAGAGAGACCCAGTACTTC. The V gene is TRBV7-8, the J gene TRBJ2-5; 8 bases match TRBD1. Germline V gives CDR1 SGHVS, CDR2 FQNEAQ. V lost 6 bases, J lost 4 bases, and 10 bases stayed unmatched. The CDR3 extends over 15 amino acids.

The CDR3 here is CAISETQLGQNEKLFF. In DNA, the CDR3 is TGTGCCATCAGTGAGACCCAACTTGGCCAGAATGAAAAACTGTTTTTT. V is TRBV10-3 and J is TRBJ1-4; D gene unclear. Germline CDR1 and CDR2: ENHRY and SYGVKD. The CDR3 is made up of 16 amino acids. The V and J ends lost 2 bases and 5 bases respectively, with 15 bases between them.

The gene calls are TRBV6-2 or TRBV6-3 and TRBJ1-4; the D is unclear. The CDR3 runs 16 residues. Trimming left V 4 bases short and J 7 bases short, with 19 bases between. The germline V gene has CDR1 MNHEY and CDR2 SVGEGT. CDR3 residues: CASSFSPGRPPEKLFF. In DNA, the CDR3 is TGTGCCAGCAGTTTTTCTCCCGGACGGCCGCCTGAAAAACTGTTTTTT.

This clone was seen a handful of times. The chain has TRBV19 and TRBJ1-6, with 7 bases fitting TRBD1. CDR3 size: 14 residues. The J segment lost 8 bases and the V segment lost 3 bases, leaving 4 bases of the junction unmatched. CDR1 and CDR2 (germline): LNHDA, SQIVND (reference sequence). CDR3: CASSITQGYSPLHF. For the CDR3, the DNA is TGTGCCAGTAGTATTACACAGGGGTATTCACCCCTCCACTTT.

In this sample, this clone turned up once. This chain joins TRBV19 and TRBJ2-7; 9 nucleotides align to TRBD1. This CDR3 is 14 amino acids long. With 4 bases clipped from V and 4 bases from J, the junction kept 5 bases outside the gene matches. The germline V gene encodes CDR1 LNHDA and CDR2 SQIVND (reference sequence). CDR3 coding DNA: TGTGCCAGTAGTAACCCGGGACAGGGATACGAGCAGTACTTC. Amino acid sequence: CASSNPGQGYEQYF.

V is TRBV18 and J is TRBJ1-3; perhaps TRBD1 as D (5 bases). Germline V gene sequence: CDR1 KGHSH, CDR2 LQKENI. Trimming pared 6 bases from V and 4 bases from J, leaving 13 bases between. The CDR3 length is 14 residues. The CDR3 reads CASSYDSGGNTIYF. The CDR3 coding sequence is TGTGCCAGCTCCTACGACAGTGGAGGAAACACCATATATTTT.

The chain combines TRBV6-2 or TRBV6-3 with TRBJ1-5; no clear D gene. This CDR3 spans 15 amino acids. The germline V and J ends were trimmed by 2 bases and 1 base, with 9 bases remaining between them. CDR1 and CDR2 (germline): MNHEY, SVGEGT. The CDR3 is CASSYTGLSNQPQHF. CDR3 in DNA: TGTGCCAGCAGTTACACGGGCCTCAGCAATCAGCCCCAGCATTTT.

CDR3 loop: CASSQDPGRNYGYTF. CDR3 bases: TGTGCCAGCTCACAGGATCCGGGACGTAACTATGGCTACACCTTC. V gene TRBV18 combines with J gene TRBJ1-2, with D possibly matching TRBD1 (5 bases). Germline CDR1 reads KGHSH; CDR2 reads LQKENI. This CDR3 spans 15 amino acids. V was cut by 4 bases and J by 1 base, with 13 bases left in between.

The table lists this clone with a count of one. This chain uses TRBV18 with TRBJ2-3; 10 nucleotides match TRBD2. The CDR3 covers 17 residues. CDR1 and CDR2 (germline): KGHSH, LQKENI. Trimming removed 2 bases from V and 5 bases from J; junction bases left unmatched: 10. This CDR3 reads CASSPRESGGAGDTQYF. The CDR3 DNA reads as TGTGCCAGCTCACCAAGAGAGAGCGGGGGGGCAGGAGATACGCAGTATTTT. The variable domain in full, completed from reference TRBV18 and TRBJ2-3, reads NAGVMQNPRHLVRRRGQEARLRCSPMKGHSHVYWYRQLPEEGLKFMVYLQKENIIDESGMPKERFSAEFPKEGPSILRIQQVVRGDSAAYFCASSPRESGGAGDTQYFGPGTRLTVL.

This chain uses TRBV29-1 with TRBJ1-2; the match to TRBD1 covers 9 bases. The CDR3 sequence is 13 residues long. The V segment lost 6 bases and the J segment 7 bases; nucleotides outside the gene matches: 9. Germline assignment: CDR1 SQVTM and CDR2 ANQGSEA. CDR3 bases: TGCAGCGTGGGGGACAGGGTCATCTCTGGCTACACCTTC. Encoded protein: CSVGDRVISGYTF.

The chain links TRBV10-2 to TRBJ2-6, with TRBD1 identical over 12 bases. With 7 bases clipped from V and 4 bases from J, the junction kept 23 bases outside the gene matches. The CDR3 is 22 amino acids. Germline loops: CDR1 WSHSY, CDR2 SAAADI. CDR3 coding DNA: TGCGCCAGCACTCCCACCCCCTACGGGGACAGGGGGCGTTTATCCGGGGCCAACGTCCTGACTTTC. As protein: CASTPTPYGDRGRLSGANVLTF.

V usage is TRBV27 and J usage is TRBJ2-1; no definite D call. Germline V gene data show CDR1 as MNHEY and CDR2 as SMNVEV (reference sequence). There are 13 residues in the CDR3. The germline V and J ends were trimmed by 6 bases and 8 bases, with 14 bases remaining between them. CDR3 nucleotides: TGTGCCAGCAGCAACGCTATACGGTATGAGCAGTTCTTC. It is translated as CASSNAIRYEQFF.

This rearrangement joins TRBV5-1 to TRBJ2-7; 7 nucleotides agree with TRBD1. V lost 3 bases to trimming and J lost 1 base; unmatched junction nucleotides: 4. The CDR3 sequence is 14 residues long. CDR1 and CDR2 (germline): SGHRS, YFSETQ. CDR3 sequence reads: CASSSRDRSYEQYF. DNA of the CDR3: TGCGCCAGCAGCTCGAGGGACAGATCCTACGAGCAGTACTTC.

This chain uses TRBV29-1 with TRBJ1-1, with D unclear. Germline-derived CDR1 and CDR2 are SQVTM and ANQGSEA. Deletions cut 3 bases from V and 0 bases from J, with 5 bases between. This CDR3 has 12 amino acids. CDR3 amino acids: CSVDPVNTEAFF. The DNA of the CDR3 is TGCAGCGTTGATCCTGTGAACACTGAAGCTTTCTTT.

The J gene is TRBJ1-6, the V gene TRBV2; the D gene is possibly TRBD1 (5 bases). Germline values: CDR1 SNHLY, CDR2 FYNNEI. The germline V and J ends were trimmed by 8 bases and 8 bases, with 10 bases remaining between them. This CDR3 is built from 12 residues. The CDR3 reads CASGDSHSPLHF. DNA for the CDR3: TGTGCCAGCGGAGACAGCCATTCACCCCTCCACTTT.

The CDR3 spells CASSITGANTEAFF. The CDR3 DNA sequence: TGTGCCAGTAGTATAACAGGGGCCAACACTGAAGCTTTCTTT. V gene TRBV19 combines with J gene TRBJ1-1, with 7 bases aligning to TRBD1. This CDR3 is 14 amino acids long. CDR1 and CDR2 (germline): LNHDA, SQIVND (reference sequence). V lost 2 bases and J lost 2; bases outside the gene matches: 2. Full variable domain (missing parts from reference TRBV19 and TRBJ1-1): DGGITQSPKYLFRKEGQNVTLSCEQNLNHDAMYWYRQDPGQGLRLIYYSQIVNDFQKGDIAEGYSVSREKKESFPLTVTSAQKNPTAFYLCASSITGANTEAFFGQGTRLTVV.

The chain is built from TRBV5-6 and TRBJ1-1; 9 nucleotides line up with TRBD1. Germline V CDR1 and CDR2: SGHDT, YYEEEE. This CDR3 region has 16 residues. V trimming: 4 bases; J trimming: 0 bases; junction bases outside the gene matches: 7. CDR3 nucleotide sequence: TGTGCCAGCAGCCCCGGGACAGGGTTAATGAACACTGAAGCTTTCTTT. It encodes CASSPGTGLMNTEAFF.

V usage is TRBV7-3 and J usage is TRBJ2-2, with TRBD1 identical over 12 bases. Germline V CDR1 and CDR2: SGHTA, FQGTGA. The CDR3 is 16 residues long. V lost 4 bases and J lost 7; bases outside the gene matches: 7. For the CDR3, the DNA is TGTGCCAGCAGCTGGGGGACAGGGGGCGTTGGCGGGGAGCTGTTTTTT. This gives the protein CASSWGTGGVGGELFF.